One sample yielded the 32 T cell receptor beta chains listed below, sequenced in a study of blood T cell repertoires in COVID-19. Sequencing was performed with immunoSEQ multiplex PCR; in TCRdb, only in-frame clones are kept and a portion is missing. The data show 300,000 to 400,000 clones, around nine tenths seen once. The sequenced sample was peripheral blood. The receptors derive from a woman in her late teens or twenties who had recovered from COVID-19.

The chain combines TRBV3-1 (or the pseudogene TRBV3-2) with TRBJ2-6; 7 nucleotides line up with TRBD1. From germline, CDR1 is LGHDT and CDR2 YNNKEL (reference sequence). CDR3 length equals 17 residues. V lost 4 bases, J lost 0 bases, and 6 bases stayed unmatched. CDR3 DNA: TGTGCCAGCAGCCCCCGGGACAGCATCTCTGGGGCCAACGTCCTGACTTTC. Translating gives CASSPRDSISGANVLTF.

The V gene is TRBV7-9, the J gene TRBJ1-5; D possibly corresponds to TRBD1 (5 bases). The V gene lost 1 base and the J gene lost 0 bases, with 13 bases spanning the gap. Germline V gene data show CDR1 as SEHNR and CDR2 as FQNEAQ (reference sequence). The CDR3 length is 17 residues. CDR3 residues: CASSLGRDYLSNQPQHF. The CDR3, as DNA: TGTGCCAGCAGCTTAGGTCGGGACTACCTTAGCAATCAGCCCCAGCATTTT. The variable domain in full, completed from reference TRBV7-9 and TRBJ1-5, reads DTGVSQNPRHKITKRGQNVTFRCDPISEHNRLYWYRQTLGQGPEFLTYFQNEAQLEKSRLLSDRFSAERPKGSFSTLEIQRTEQGDSAMYLCASSLGRDYLSNQPQHFGDGTRLSIL.

This clone came up once. The chain links TRBV11-3 to TRBJ1-2; perhaps TRBD1 as D (5 bases). CDR1 SGHNT and CDR2 YENEEA come from the germline V gene. The V end lost 6 bases, the J end lost 4 bases, and 12 bases lay between the germline ends. CDR3 size: 13 residues. CDR3 protein: CASRETDGYGYTF. The CDR3 bases are TGTGCCAGCAGGGAGACAGACGGCTATGGCTACACCTTC.

The rearrangement uses TRBV6-5 and TRBJ2-6; perhaps TRBD1 as D (5 bases). Germline V gives CDR1 MNHEY, CDR2 SVGAGI. The CDR3 runs to 14 residues. V lost 6 bases, J lost 2 bases, and 8 bases lay in between. CDR3 nucleotide sequence: TGTGCCAGCAGGGACATGGCTGGGGCCAACGTCCTGACTTTC. It codes for CASRDMAGANVLTF.

V gene TRBV11-2 combines with J gene TRBJ1-4; 8 nucleotides align to TRBD1. V lost 1 base to trimming and J lost 5 bases; unmatched junction nucleotides: 9. The CDR3 has 17 amino acids. Germline CDR1 reads SGHAT; CDR2 reads FQNNGV. The chain's CDR3 is CASSLVGTGLGNEKLFF. In DNA, the CDR3 is TGTGCCAGCAGCTTAGTTGGGACAGGATTAGGGAATGAAAAACTGTTTTTT. Drawing the rest from reference TRBV11-2 and TRBJ1-4, the complete variable domain is EAGVAQSPRYKIIEKRQSVAFWCNPISGHATLYWYQQILGQGPKLLIQFQNNGVVDDSQLPKDRFSAERLKGVDSTLKIQPAKLEDSAVYLCASSLVGTGLGNEKLFFGSGTQLSVL.

The V gene is TRBV15, the J gene TRBJ2-3, with D perhaps TRBD2 (6 bases). V dropped 5 bases and J dropped 5 bases, with 17 bases sitting between them. The CDR3 spans 15 residues. CDR1 LNHNV and CDR2 YYDKDF come from the germline V gene (reference sequence). The CDR3: CATSLFSGTRDTQYF. The CDR3 region has the DNA TGTGCCACCAGCCTGTTTAGCGGAACCCGAGATACGCAGTATTTT.

The V call is TRBV18, the J call TRBJ2-5, with 9 positions matching TRBD1. Losses at the gene ends were 4 bases for V and 1 base for J; bases not matched to a gene: 10. This CDR3 is built from 17 residues. CDR1 is KGHSH and CDR2 is LQKENI in the germline V gene. CDR3 DNA sequence: TGTGCCAGCTCACTAGACCGGGACAGGGAAAGCCAAGAGACCCAGTACTTC. Its translation: CASSLDRDRESQETQYF. Together with reference TRBV18 and TRBJ2-5, the CDR3 gives the full variable domain: NAGVMQNPRHLVRRRGQEARLRCSPMKGHSHVYWYRQLPEEGLKFMVYLQKENIIDESGMPKERFSAEFPKEGPSILRIQQVVRGDSAAYFCASSLDRDRESQETQYFGPGTRLLVL.

The CDR3 here is CASSLAGTSGTDTQYF. The CDR3 DNA reads TGTGCCAGCAGCTTAGCGGGGACTAGCGGGACAGATACGCAGTATTTT. The genes are TRBV7-2 and TRBJ2-3; TRBD2 matches at 12 bases. The V segment lost 0 bases and the J segment 3 bases; nucleotides outside the gene matches: 1. CDR3 length: 16 amino acids. The germline V gene encodes CDR1 SGHTA and CDR2 FQGNSA.

The CDR3 nucleotides are TGTGCCAGCAGCTTGGGGGGGCTAGCGGAGGGAGAGACCCAGTACTTC. Translated: CASSLGGLAEGETQYF. V is TRBV5-8 and J is TRBJ2-5; a possible D gene is TRBD2 (7 bases). The ends were cut back, 0 bases at V and 4 bases at J, with 16 bases in the middle. Per germline, CDR1 SGHTS and CDR2 YDEGEE. This CDR3 has 16 amino acids.

The rearrangement uses TRBV11-3 and TRBJ2-3, with D unresolved. Looked up from germline, CDR1 is SGHNT and CDR2 is YENEEA. The V and J ends lost 5 bases and 0 bases respectively, with 9 bases between them. CDR3 length: 14 amino acids. CDR3 protein: CASSSYASTDTQYF. The CDR3 coding sequence is TGTGCCAGCAGCAGCTACGCTAGCACAGATACGCAGTATTTT.

The chain employs TRBV9 and TRBJ2-2; weak D call: TRBD1 (6 bases). CDR3 length: 16 residues. Trimming took 0 bases from V and 6 from J, leaving 15 bases between them. Germline CDR1 and CDR2: SGDLS and YYNGEE. The DNA for the CDR3 is TGTGCCAGCAGCGTAGTGGCAGGGGATGAGGCCGGGGAGCTGTTTTTT. This sequence encodes CASSVVAGDEAGELFF. Full variable domain (outside the CDR3, taken from reference TRBV9 and TRBJ2-2): DSGVTQTPKHLITATGQRVTLRCSPRSGDLSVYWYQQSLDQGLQFLIQYYNGEERAKGNILERFSAQQFPDLHSELNLSSLELGDSALYFCASSVVAGDEAGELFFGEGSRLTVL.

The chain recombines TRBV11-3 with TRBJ1-3, with D uncertain. Germline CDR1 SGHNT, CDR2 YENEEA. The CDR3 extends over 16 amino acids. V was cut by 5 bases and J by 7 bases, with 21 bases left in between. DNA of the CDR3: TGTGCCAGCAGCCGCCGGGGTTTGGGATCTCGCAACACCATATATTTT. It yields the protein CASSRRGLGSRNTIYF.

J is TRBJ2-1 and V is TRBV11-3; TRBD2 agrees at 9 bases. After removal of 5 bases from V and 2 bases from J, the junction contained 7 bases not matched to a gene. From germline, CDR1 is SGHNT and CDR2 YENEEA. The CDR3 contains 16 residues. CDR3 coding DNA: TGTGCCAGCAGCAGAGCTAGCGGGACACCCTACAATGAGCAGTTCTTC. Translated: CASSRASGTPYNEQFF.

Here the CDR3 reads CASSLGIQQGSNQPQHF. The DNA for the CDR3 is TGTGCCAGCAGCCTCGGTATCCAACAGGGAAGCAATCAGCCCCAGCATTTT. The chain has TRBV7-2 and TRBJ1-5, with D perhaps matching TRBD1 (6 bases). Trimming shortened V by 5 bases and J by 1 base, and 18 bases separated the two germline ends. Per germline, CDR1 SGHTA and CDR2 FQGNSA. The CDR3 runs 17 residues.

This clone was detected once. V gene TRBV19 combines with J gene TRBJ1-4; TRBD1 aligns across 7 bases. Looked up from germline, CDR1 is LNHDA and CDR2 is SQIVND (reference sequence). V was pared by 4 bases and J by 8 bases, with 10 bases of the junction left unmatched. The CDR3 length is 15 residues. The CDR3 loop is CASSTIQGKGEKLFF. The CDR3 DNA reads TGTGCCAGTAGTACTATACAGGGGAAGGGGGAAAAACTGTTTTTT.

In this sample, this clone turned up once. V gene TRBV7-2 combines with J gene TRBJ1-1; weak D call: TRBD1 (6 bases). The CDR3 sequence is 15 residues long. The V gene lost 5 bases and the J gene lost 4 bases, with 17 bases spanning the gap. Germline lookup yields CDR1 SGHTA and CDR2 FQGNSA. The CDR3, as DNA: TGTGCCAGCAGCCGCCGACCCACAGGGTTCACTGAAGCTTTCTTT. It encodes CASSRRPTGFTEAFF.

The chain employs TRBV4-3 and TRBJ2-6, with 8 bases lining up with TRBD1. The CDR3 extends over 18 amino acids. The germline CDR1 and CDR2 sequences are LGHNA and YSLEER. V gave up 3 bases and J gave up 0 bases; unmatched junction bases: 7. In nucleotides, the CDR3 is TGCGCCAGCAGCCATTGGACAGGGAGATACTCTGGGGCCAACGTCCTGACTTTC. As protein: CASSHWTGRYSGANVLTF.

With regard to this clone: This sample includes further DNA sequences coding for the same CDR3. CDR3 DNA sequence: TGTGCCTGGACCCCGGACAGGGGTTATGGCTACACCTTC. Translation: CAWTPDRGYGYTF. The chain uses TRBV30 and TRBJ1-2, with TRBD1 identical over 9 bases. Trimming cost V 4 bases and J 5 bases; bases outside gene matches: 5. The CDR3 has 13 amino acids. Germline CDR1 is GTSNPN and CDR2 is SVGIG (reference sequence).

The chain couples TRBV2 to TRBJ1-1; 8 bases line up with TRBD1. V was clipped by 4 bases and J by 8 bases; unmatched bases: 6. CDR1 and CDR2 (germline): SNHLY, FYNNEI. The CDR3 covers 13 residues. CDR3 sequence: CASSGHRGSEAFF. In DNA, the CDR3 is TGTGCCAGCAGTGGGCACAGGGGGTCCGAAGCTTTCTTT.

CDR3 nucleotides: TGTGCCACCAGCAGAGATAGAGAGAGTGAAGCTTTCTTT. Translation gives CATSRDRESEAFF. V is TRBV15 and J is TRBJ1-1, with unresolved D. In germline, CDR1 is LNHNV, CDR2 YYDKDF (reference sequence). This CDR3 is built from 13 residues. V gave up 0 bases and J gave up 7 bases, with 9 bases separating them.

V gene TRBV5-1 combines with J gene TRBJ2-3; a weak D match, TRBD2 (6 bases). The germline V and J ends were trimmed by 2 bases and 0 bases, with 16 bases remaining between them. Germline CDR1 SGHRS, CDR2 YFSETQ. The CDR3 consists of 17 residues. Here the CDR3 reads CASSFRAGNPSTDTQYF. Here the CDR3 DNA reads TGCGCCAGCAGCTTTCGAGCGGGTAATCCTAGCACAGATACGCAGTATTTT.

This clone came up once. This chain links TRBV21-1 with TRBJ2-1; the table calls TRBD1, which could not be checked here. TRBV21-1 corresponds to a pseudogene. CDR3 length: 17 amino acids. The CDR3 here is CASSKKMAVSSYNEQFF. The DNA of the CDR3 is TGTGCCAGCAGCAAAAAGATGGCCGTAAGCTCCTACAATGAGCAGTTCTTC.

The chain employs TRBV7-6 and TRBJ2-3; D is unresolved. With 1 base removed from V and 5 bases from J, the gap between germline ends came to 7 bases. The CDR3 has 13 amino acids. CDR1 is SGHVS, CDR2 FNYEAQ, per germline. This CDR3 is CASSLVNKDTQYF. The CDR3 bases are TGTGCCAGCAGCTTAGTAAACAAAGATACGCAGTATTTT. The variable domain in full, completed from reference TRBV7-6 and TRBJ2-3, reads GAGVSQSPRYKVTKRGQDVALRCDPISGHVSLYWYRQALGQGPEFLTYFNYEAQQDKSGLPNDRFSAERPEGSISTLTIQRTEQRDSAMYRCASSLVNKDTQYFGPGTRLTVL.

Only a few counts were recorded for this clone. V and J are TRBV5-1 and TRBJ2-1, with 12 bases that match TRBD2. CDR3 length: 16 amino acids. The J segment lost 9 bases and the V segment lost 3 bases, leaving 10 bases of the junction unmatched. Germline V lookup: CDR1 SGHRS, CDR2 YFSETQ. CDR3 bases: TGCGCCAGCAGCTGGACCCCTAGCGGGAGGGCCGGTGAGCAGTTCTTC. It yields the protein CASSWTPSGRAGEQFF.

The rearrangement joins TRBV27 to TRBJ2-1, with TRBD2 identical over 9 bases. Germline trimming cut 6 bases from V and 4 bases from J; bases unmatched to any gene: 10. The CDR3 runs 16 residues. The germline CDR1 and CDR2 sequences are MNHEY and SMNVEV (reference sequence). CDR3 protein: CASRLIAGVPYNEQFF. In nucleotides, the CDR3 is TGTGCCAGCAGACTCATAGCGGGAGTTCCTTACAATGAGCAGTTCTTC.

The gene calls are TRBV4-3 and TRBJ1-1, with 7 bases aligning to TRBD1. Per germline, CDR1 LGHNA and CDR2 YSLEER. V gave up 0 bases and J gave up 1 base; unmatched junction bases: 2. The CDR3 length is 15 residues. CDR3 coding DNA: TGCGCCAGCAGCCAAGAAGGGACAGAGAACACTGAAGCTTTCTTT. Translating it yields CASSQEGTENTEAFF.

The DNA of the CDR3 is TGTGCCAGCAGCGAGACAGACCTGAACACTGAAGCTTTCTTT. Its protein product is CASSETDLNTEAFF. This chain joins TRBV28 and TRBJ1-1, with D possibly TRBD1 on 5 matching bases. Per the germline V gene, CDR1 is MDHEN and CDR2 is SYDVKM. With 6 bases removed from V and 0 bases from J, the gap between germline ends came to 11 bases. This CDR3 is built from 14 residues. The full variable domain, in which reference TRBV28 and TRBJ1-1 provide the parts outside the CDR3, is DVKVTQSSRYLVKRTGEKVFLECVQDMDHENMFWYRQDPGLGLRLIYFSYDVKMKEKGDIPEGYSVSREKKERFSLILESASTNQTSMYLCASSETDLNTEAFFGQGTRLTVV.

The J gene is TRBJ1-4, the V gene TRBV3-1 (or the pseudogene TRBV3-2); 9 nucleotides match TRBD1. CDR1 and CDR2 (germline): LGHDT, YNNKEL (reference sequence). V shed 6 bases and J 2 bases; nucleotides not matched to a gene: 4. This CDR3 contains 15 residues. The CDR3 nucleotides read TGTGCCAGCAGTGGACAGGGGCGGACTAATGAAAAACTGTTTTTT. Its protein is CASSGQGRTNEKLFF.

The genes are TRBV5-6 and TRBJ2-7; 9 bases fit TRBD1. This CDR3 comprises 15 residues. V lost 5 bases and J lost 2; bases outside the gene matches: 8. CDR1 is SGHDT and CDR2 is YYEEEE in the germline V gene. CDR3 nucleotide sequence: TGTGCCAGCAGTTACCGGGACAGGGTTACCTACGAGCAGTACGTC. Translation: CASSYRDRVTYEQYV.

V is TRBV5-6 and J is TRBJ2-7; 10 nucleotides match TRBD2. Germline loops: CDR1 SGHDT, CDR2 YYEEEE. With 0 bases clipped from V and 0 bases from J, the junction kept 3 bases outside the gene matches. The CDR3 loop spans 16 amino acids. CDR3 bases: TGTGCCAGCAGCTTGGTTGCTAGCGGGAGCTCCTACGAGCAGTACGTC. Translating gives CASSLVASGSSYEQYV.

The chain combines TRBV5-1 with TRBJ2-5; 8 bases are shared with TRBD1. Germline CDR1 and CDR2: SGHRS and YFSETQ. The V and J ends lost 0 bases and 4 bases, in that order; junction bases with no gene match: 8. CDR3 size: 16 residues. CDR3: CASSLVSAGGRETQYF. The DNA for the CDR3 is TGCGCCAGCAGCTTGGTTTCGGCAGGGGGCAGAGAGACCCAGTACTTC.

The rearrangement links TRBV9 to TRBJ2-3, with 7 bases fitting TRBD2. The CDR3 is 15 residues long. J lost 2 bases, V lost 2 bases, and 5 bases had no gene match. CDR1 is SGDLS, CDR2 YYNGEE, per germline. The CDR3 is CASSVYGRFTDTQYF. CDR3 DNA sequence: TGTGCCAGCAGCGTGTACGGGAGGTTCACAGATACGCAGTATTTT.